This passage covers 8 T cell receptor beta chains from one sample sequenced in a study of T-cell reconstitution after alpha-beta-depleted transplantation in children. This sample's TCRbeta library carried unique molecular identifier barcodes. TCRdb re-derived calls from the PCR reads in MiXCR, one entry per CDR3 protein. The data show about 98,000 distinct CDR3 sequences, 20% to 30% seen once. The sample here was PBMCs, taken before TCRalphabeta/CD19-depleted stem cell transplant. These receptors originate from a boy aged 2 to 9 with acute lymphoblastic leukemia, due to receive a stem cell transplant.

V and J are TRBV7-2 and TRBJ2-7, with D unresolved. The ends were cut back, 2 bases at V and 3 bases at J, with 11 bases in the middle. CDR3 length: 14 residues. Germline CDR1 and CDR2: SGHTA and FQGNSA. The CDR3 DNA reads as TGTGCCAGCAGCTTATCCAGGACCGTCTACGAGCAGTACTTC. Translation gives CASSLSRTVYEQYF. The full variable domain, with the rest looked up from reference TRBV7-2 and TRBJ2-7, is GAGVSQSPSNKVTEKGKDVELRCDPISGHTALYWYRQSLGQGLEFLIYFQGNSAPDKSGLPSDRFSAERTGGSVSTLTIQRTQQEDSAVYLCASSLSRTVYEQYFGPGTRLTVT.

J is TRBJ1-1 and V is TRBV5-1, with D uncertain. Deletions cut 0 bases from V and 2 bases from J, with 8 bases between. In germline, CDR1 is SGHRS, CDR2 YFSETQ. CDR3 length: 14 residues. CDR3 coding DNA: TGCGCCAGCAGCTTGGATTCAACTAACACTGAAGCTTTCTTT. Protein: CASSLDSTNTEAFF.

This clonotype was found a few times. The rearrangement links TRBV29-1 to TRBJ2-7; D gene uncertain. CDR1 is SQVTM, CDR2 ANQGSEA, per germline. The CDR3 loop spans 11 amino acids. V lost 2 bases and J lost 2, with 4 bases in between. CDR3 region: CSVEQAYEQYF. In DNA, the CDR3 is TGCAGCGTTGAACAGGCCTACGAGCAGTACTTC.

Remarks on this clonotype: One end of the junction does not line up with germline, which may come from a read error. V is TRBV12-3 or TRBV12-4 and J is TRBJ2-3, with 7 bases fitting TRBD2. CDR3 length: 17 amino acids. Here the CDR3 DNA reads TGTGCCAGCAGTCTAGCGGAGGGAATTTCGAGCACAGATACGCAGTATTTT. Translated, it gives CASSLAEGISSTDTQYF.

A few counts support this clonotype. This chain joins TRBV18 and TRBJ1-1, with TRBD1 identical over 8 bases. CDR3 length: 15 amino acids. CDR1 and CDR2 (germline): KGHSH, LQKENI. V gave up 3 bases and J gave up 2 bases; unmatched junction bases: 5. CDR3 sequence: CASSPRRGQNTEAFF. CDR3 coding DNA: TGTGCCAGCTCACCTCGCAGGGGGCAAAACACTGAAGCTTTCTTT.

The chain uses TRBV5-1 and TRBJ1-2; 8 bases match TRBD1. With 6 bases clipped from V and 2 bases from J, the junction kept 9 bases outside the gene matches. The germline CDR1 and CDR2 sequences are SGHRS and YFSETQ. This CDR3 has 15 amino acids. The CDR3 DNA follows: TGCGCCAGCAAAGAAGGGACAGGCGGGAACTATGGCTACACCTTC. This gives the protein CASKEGTGGNYGYTF.

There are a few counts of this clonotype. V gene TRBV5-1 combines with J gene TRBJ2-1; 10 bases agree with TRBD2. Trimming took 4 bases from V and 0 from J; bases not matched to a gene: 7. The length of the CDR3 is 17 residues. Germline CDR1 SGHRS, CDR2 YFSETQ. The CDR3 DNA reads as TGCGCCAGCAGCCCCGTCCTAGCGGGGGCCTCCTACAATGAGCAGTTCTTC. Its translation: CASSPVLAGASYNEQFF.

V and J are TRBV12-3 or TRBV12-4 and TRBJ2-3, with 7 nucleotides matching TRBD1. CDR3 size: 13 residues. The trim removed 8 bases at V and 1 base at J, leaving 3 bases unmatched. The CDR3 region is CASSGQGTDTQYF. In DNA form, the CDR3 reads TGTGCCAGCTCCGGACAGGGCACAGATACGCAGTATTTT.